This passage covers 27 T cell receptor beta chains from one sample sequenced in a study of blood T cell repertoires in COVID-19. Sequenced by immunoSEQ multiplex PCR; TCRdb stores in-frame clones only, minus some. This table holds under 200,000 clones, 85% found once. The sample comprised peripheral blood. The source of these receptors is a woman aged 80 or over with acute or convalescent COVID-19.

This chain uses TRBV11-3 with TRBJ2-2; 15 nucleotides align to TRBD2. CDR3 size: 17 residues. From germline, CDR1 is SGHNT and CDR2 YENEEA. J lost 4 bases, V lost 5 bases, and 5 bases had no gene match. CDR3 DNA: TGTGCCAGCAGCCCCGGGACTAGCGGGAGGTTCACCGGGGAGCTGTTTTTT. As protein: CASSPGTSGRFTGELFF. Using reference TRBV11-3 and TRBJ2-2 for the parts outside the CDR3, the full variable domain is EAGVVQSPRYKIIEKKQPVAFWCNPISGHNTLYWYLQNLGQGPELLIRYENEEAVDDSQLPKDRFSAERLKGVDSTLKIQPAELGDSAVYLCASSPGTSGRFTGELFFGEGSRLTVL.

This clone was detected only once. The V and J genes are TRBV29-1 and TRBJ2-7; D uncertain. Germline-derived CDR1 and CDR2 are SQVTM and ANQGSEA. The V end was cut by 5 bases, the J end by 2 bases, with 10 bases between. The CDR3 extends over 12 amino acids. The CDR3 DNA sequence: TGCAGCGTTTCTACCTTAGCCTACGAGCAGTACTTC. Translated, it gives CSVSTLAYEQYF.

The CDR3 coding sequence is TGTGCCAGCTCCCAAACGGGGGGGACAGGGAAAGGTGAAGCTTTCTTT. This sequence encodes CASSQTGGTGKGEAFF. The V gene is TRBV18, the J gene TRBJ1-1; TRBD1 matches 9 bases. The germline gives CDR1 KGHSH, CDR2 LQKENI. This CDR3 is 16 amino acids long. With V trimmed by 6 bases and J by 7 bases, 15 bases remained unmatched.

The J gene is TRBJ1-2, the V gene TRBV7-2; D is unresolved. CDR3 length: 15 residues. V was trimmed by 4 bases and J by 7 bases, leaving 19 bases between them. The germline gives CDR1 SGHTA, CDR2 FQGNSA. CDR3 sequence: CASSSRASSLVGYTF. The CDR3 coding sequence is TGTGCCAGCAGCTCAAGGGCTAGCTCCCTGGTTGGCTACACCTTC.

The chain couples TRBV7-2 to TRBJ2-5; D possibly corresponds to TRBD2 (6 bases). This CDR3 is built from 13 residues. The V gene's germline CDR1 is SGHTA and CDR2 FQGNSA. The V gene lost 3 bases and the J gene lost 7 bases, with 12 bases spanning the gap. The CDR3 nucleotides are TGTGCCAGCAGCTTCGTGGGGGGTGGGACCCAGTACTTC. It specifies CASSFVGGGTQYF. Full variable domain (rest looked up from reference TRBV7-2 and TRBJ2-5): GAGVSQSPSNKVTEKGKDVELRCDPISGHTALYWYRQSLGQGLEFLIYFQGNSAPDKSGLPSDRFSAERTGGSVSTLTIQRTQQEDSAVYLCASSFVGGGTQYFGPGTRLLVL.

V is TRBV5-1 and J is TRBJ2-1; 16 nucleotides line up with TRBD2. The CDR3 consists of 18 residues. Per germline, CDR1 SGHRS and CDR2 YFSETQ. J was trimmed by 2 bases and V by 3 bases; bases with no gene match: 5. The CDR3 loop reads CASSSGTSGRATYNEQFF. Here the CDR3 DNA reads TGCGCCAGCAGCTCCGGGACTAGCGGGAGGGCGACCTACAATGAGCAGTTCTTC.

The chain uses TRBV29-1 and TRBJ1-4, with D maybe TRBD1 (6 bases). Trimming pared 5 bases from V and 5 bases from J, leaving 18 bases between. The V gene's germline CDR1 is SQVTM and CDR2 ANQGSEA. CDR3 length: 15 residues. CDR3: CSVSERQETNEKLFF. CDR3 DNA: TGCAGCGTTTCCGAACGACAGGAGACGAATGAAAAACTGTTTTTT.

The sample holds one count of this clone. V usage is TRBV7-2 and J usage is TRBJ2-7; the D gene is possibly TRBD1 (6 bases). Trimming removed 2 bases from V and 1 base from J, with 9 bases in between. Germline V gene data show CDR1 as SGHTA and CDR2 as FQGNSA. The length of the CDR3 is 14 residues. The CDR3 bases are TGTGCCAGCAGCTTAATGAGGGGGTCCTACGAGCAGTACTTC. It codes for CASSLMRGSYEQYF.

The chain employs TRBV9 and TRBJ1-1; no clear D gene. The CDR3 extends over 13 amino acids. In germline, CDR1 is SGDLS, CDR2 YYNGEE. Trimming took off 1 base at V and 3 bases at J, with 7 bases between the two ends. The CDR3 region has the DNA TGTGCCAGCAGCGTATTCCAGGACACTGAAGCTTTCTTT. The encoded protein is CASSVFQDTEAFF.

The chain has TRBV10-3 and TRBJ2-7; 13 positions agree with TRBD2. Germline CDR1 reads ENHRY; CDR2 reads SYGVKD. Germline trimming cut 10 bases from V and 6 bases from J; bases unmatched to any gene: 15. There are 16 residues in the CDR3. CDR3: CASGGLAGANAIEQYF. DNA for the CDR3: TGTGCCAGCGGCGGACTAGCGGGAGCCAACGCGATCGAGCAGTACTTC.

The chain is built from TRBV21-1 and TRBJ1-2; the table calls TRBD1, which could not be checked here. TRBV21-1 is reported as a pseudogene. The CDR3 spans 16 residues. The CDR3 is CASSKKWGFSRYGYTF. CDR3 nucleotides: TGTGCCAGCAGCAAAAAATGGGGCTTCTCTCGCTATGGCTACACCTTC.

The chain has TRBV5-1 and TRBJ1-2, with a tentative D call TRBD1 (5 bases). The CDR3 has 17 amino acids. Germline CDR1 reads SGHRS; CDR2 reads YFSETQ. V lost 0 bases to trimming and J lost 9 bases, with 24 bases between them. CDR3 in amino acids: CASSLGSWGLTLDRYTF. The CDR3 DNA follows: TGCGCCAGCAGCTTGGGGTCTTGGGGACTGACCCTTGATCGCTACACCTTC.

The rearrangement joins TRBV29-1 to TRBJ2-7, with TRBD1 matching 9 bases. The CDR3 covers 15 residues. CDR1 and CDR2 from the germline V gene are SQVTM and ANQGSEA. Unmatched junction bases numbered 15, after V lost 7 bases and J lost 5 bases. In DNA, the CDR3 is TGCAGCGCGAAGGGACAGGGAGTGATCAGCGACGAGCAGTACTTC. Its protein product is CSAKGQGVISDEQYF.

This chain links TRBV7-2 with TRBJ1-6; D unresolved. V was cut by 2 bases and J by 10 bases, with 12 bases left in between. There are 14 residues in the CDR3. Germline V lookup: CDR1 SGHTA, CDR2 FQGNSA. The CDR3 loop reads CASSLRGSGSPLHF. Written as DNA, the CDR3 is TGTGCCAGCAGCTTACGAGGGTCGGGGTCACCCCTCCACTTT.

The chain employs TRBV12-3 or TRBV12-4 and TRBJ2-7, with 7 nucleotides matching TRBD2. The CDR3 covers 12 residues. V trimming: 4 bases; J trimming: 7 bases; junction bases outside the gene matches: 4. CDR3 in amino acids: CASSSGEGEQYF. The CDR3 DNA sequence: TGTGCCAGCAGTTCGGGGGAGGGAGAGCAGTACTTC.

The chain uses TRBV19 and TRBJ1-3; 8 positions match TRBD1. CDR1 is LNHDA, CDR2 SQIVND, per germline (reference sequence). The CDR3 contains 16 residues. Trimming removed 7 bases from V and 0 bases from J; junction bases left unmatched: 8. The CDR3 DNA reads TGTGCCAGTATTAGGACAGGGCCCAACTCTGGAAACACCATATATTTT. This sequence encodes CASIRTGPNSGNTIYF.

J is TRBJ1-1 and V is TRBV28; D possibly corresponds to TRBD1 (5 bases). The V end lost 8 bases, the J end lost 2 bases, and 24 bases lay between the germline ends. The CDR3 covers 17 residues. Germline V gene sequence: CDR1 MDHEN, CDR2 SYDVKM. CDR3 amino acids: CASPPSWDGRENTEAFF. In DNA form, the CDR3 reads TGTGCCAGCCCACCCTCCTGGGACGGGAGGGAAAACACTGAAGCTTTCTTT. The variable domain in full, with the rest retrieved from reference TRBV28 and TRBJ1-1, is DVKVTQSSRYLVKRTGEKVFLECVQDMDHENMFWYRQDPGLGLRLIYFSYDVKMKEKGDIPEGYSVSREKKERFSLILESASTNQTSMYLCASPPSWDGRENTEAFFGQGTRLTVV.

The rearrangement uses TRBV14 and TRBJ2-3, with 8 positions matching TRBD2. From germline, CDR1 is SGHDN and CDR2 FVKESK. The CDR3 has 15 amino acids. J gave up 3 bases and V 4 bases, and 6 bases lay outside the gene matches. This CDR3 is CASSLSGMGTDTQYF. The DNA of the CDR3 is TGTGCCAGCAGCCTTAGCGGGATGGGGACAGATACGCAGTATTTT.

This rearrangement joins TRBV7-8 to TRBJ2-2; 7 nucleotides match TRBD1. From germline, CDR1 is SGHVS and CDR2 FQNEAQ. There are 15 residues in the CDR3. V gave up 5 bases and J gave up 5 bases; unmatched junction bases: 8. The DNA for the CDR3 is TGTGCCAGCAGCCCGACGGGACAGAGGACCGGGGAGCTGTTTTTT. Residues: CASSPTGQRTGELFF.

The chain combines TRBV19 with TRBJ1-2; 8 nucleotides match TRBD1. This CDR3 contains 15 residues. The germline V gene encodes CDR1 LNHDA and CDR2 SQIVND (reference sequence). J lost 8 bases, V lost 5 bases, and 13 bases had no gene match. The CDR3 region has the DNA TGTGCCAGTAGTTCCTCCGAGGTACAGGGGGACGGCTACACCTTC. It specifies CASSSSEVQGDGYTF.

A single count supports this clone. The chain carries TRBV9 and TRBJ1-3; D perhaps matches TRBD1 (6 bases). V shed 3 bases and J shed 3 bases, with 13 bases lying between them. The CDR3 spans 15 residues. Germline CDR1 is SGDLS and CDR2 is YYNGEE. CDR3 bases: TGTGCCAGCAGCGCGCAGGGGTTGGGTGGAAACACCATATATTTT. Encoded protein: CASSAQGLGGNTIYF.

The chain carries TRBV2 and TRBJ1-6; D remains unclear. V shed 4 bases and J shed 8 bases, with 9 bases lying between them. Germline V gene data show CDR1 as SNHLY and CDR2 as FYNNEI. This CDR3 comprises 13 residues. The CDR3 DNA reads TGTGCCAGCAGTGGGGTGAGCGATTCACCCCTCCACTTT. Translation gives CASSGVSDSPLHF.

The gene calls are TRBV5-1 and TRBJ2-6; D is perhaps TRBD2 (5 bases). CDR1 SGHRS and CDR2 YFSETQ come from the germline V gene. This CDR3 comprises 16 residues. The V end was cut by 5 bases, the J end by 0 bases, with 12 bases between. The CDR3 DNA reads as TGCGCCAGCAGTGTTCTGGGGAGCTCTGGGGCCAACGTCCTGACTTTC. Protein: CASSVLGSSGANVLTF.

Written as DNA, the CDR3 is TGTGCCAGCAGCCCGGGGGGAGGGGTAGGCACAGATACGCAGTATTTT. Protein product: CASSPGGGVGTDTQYF. The chain joins TRBV5-4 to TRBJ2-3; 7 bases are shared with TRBD2. The CDR3 contains 16 residues. The trim removed 4 bases at V and 1 base at J, leaving 9 bases unmatched. Germline V gives CDR1 SGHNT, CDR2 YYREEE (reference sequence).

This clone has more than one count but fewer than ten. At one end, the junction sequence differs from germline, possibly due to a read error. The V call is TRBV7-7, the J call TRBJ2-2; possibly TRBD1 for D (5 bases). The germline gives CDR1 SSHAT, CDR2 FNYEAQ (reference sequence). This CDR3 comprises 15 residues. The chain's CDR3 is CASSLRGGGTGELFF. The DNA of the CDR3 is TGTGCTAGCAGCCTAAGGGGCGGTGGAACCGGGGAGCTGTTTTTT.

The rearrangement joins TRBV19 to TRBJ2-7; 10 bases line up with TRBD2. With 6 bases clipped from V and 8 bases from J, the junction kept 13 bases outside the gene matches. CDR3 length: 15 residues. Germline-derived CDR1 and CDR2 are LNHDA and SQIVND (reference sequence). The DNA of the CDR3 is TGTGCCAGTAGCAACACAGGACTAGCGGCCCCCAAGCAGTACTTC. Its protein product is CASSNTGLAAPKQYF.

The DNA for the CDR3 is TGTGCCAGCAGCCGTAGTGGTGAGTACGAGCAGTACTTC. This gives the protein CASSRSGEYEQYF. The chain combines TRBV9 with TRBJ2-7; D is ambiguous. V gave up 4 bases and J gave up 4 bases, with 12 bases separating them. There are 13 residues in the CDR3. Germline V gene sequence: CDR1 SGDLS, CDR2 YYNGEE.